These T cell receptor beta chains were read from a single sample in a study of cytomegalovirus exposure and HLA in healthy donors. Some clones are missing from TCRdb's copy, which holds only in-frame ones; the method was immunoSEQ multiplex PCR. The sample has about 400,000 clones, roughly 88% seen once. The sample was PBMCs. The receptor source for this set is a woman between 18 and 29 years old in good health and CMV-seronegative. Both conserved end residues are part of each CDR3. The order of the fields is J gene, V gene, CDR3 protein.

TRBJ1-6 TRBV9 CASSVAGGGSYNSPLHF
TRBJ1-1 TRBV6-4 CASSDSSQGKAFF
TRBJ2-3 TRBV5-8 CASSLLTQYF
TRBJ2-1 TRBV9 CASSIGTGEQFF
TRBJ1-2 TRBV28 CASSFSVGYTF
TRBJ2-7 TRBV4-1 CASSQKVGTGYNEQYF
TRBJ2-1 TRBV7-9 CASSMTGGLNEQFF
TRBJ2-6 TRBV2 CASSPWRTGSSGANVLTF
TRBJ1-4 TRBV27 CASSTLRGGLNEKLFF
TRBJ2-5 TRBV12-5 CASGLGPGTSGRQETQYF
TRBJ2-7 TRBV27 CASSLGPRYEQYF
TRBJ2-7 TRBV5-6 CASSPDPGTPYEQYF
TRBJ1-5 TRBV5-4 CASSLFPAEPQHF
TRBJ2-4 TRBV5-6 CASSFPTGPGNIQYF
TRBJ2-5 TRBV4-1 CASSQERSGRGETQYF
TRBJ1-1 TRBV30 CAWTRGTEAFF
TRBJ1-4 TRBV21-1 CASSKRGGATNEKLFF
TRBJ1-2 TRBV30 CAWSEAAASNYGYTF
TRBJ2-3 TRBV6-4 CASSMGLAGGPDTQYF
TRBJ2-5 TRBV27 CASRAGNQETQYF
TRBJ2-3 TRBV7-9 CASSSIGTDTQYF
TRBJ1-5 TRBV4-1 CASSQDMSYSNQPQHF
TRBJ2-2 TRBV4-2 CASSQVVTRGTGELFF
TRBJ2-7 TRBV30 CAWGFGGNKQYF
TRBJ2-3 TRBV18 CASSPGDRGRELALHTDTQYF
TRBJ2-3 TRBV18 CASSQGLAGTADTQYF
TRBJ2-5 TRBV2 CASGRQASRETQYF
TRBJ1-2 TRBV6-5 CATVPGVGDGYTF
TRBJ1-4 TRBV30 CAWSGTGATNEKLFF
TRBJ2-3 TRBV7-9 CASSSTSTDTQYF
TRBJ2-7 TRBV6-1 CASKRDRGNYEQYF
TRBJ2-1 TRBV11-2 CASGLLAGGYNEQFF
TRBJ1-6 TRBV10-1 CASSDGTGVGSPLHF
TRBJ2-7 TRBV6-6 CASSLGQGTYEQYF
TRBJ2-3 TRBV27 CASSTTAGGRPRDTQYF
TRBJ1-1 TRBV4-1 CASSQDLGGARLAFF
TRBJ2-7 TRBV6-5 CASRASRYEQYF
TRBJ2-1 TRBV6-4 CASSEGGEHEQFF
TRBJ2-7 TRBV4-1 CASSPAGGGEQYF
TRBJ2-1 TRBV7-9 CASSLAGLSYNEQFF
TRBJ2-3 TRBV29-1 CSVEGGLAPTDTQYF
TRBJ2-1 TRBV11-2 CASSPSANRGVEQFF
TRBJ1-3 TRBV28 CASSLLTGTGNTIYF
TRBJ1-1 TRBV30 CAWNSMRPAEAFF
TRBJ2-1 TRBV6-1 CASSGIAGARDEQFF
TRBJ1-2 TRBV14 CASSQIRENYGYTF
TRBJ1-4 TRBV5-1 CASSLARDSRGDGKLFF
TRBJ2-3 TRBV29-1 CSVDLGEGTDTQYF